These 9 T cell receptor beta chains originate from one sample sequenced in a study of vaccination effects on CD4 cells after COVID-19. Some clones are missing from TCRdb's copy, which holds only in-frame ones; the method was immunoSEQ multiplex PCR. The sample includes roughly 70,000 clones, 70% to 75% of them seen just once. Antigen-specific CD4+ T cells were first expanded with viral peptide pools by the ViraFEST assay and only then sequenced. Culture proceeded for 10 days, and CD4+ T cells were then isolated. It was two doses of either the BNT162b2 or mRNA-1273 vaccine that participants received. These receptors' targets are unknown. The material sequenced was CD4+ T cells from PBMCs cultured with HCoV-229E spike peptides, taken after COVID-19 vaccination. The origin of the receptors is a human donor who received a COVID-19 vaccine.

CDR3 amino acids: CASSDLKLTDPLHF. For the CDR3, the DNA is TGTGCCAGCAGTGACCTTAAACTAACCGACCCCCTCCACTTT. This rearrangement joins TRBV6-4 to TRBJ1-6; D not resolved. The V end was cut by 2 bases, the J end by 13 bases, with 15 bases between. Per the germline V gene, CDR1 is MRHNA and CDR2 is SNTAGT. There are 14 residues in the CDR3.

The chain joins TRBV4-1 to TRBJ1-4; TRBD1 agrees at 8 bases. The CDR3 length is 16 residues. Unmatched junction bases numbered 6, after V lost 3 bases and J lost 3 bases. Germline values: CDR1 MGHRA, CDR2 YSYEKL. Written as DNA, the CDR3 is TGCGCCAGCAGCCAGCTCAGGGGGCGGTCTAATGAAAAACTGTTTTTT. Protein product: CASSQLRGRSNEKLFF.

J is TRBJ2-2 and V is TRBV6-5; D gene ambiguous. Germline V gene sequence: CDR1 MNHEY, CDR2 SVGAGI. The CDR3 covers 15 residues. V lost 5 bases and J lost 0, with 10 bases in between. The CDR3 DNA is TGTGCCAGCAGTAAGACGGCTACGAACACCGGGGAGCTGTTTTTT. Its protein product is CASSKTATNTGELFF.

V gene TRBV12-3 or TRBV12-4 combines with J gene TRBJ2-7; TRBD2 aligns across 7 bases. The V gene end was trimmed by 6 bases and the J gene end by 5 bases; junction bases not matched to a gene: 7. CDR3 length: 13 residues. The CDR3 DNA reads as TGTGCCAGCAGCCCGGTCGGGGGGAACGAGCAGTACGTC. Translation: CASSPVGGNEQYV.

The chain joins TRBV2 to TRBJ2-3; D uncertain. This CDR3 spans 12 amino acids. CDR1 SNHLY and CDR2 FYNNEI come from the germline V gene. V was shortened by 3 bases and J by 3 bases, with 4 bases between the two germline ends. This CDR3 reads CASSDGTDTQYF. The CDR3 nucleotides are TGTGCCAGCAGTGACGGGACAGATACGCAGTATTTT.

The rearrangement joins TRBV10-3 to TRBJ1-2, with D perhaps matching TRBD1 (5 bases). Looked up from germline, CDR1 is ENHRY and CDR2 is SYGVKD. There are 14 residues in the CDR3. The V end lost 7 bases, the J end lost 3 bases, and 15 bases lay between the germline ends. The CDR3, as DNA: TGTGCCATCAAACGGGGCCAGGTCTACTATGGCTACACCTTC. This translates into CAIKRGQVYYGYTF.

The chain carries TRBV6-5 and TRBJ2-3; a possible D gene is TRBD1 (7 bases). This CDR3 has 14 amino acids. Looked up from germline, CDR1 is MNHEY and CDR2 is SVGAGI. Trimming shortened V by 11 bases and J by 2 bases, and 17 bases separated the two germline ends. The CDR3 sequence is CAVGSGGNTDTQYF. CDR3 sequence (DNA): TGTGCCGTAGGGTCAGGGGGGAACACAGATACGCAGTATTTT.

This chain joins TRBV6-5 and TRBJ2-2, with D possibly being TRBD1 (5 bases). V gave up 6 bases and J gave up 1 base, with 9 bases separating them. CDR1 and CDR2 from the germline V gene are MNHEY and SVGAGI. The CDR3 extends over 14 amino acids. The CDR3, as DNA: TGTGCCAGCAGGTGGGGCCTGAACACCGGGGAGCTGTTTTTT. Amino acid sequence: CASRWGLNTGELFF.

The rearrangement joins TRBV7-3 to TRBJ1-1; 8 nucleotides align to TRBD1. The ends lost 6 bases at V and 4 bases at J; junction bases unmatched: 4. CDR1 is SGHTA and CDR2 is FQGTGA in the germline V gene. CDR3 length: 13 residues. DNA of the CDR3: TGTGCCAGCAGAAGAGACAGGGGCACTGAAGCTTTCTTT. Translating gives CASRRDRGTEAFF.